This T cell receptor (beta chain) was profiled in a study of cytomegalovirus exposure and HLA in healthy donors. V gave up 1 base and J gave up 4 bases; unmatched junction bases: 5. CDR1 GTSNPN and CDR2 SVGIG come from the germline V gene (reference sequence). The length of the CDR3 is 15 residues. Comments on this clone: Its matching antigen is unknown.

General study findings and limits: The sole available immune exposure information was CMV serostatus. Three chains tied to CMV proved CMV antigen-specific in vitro. Generally TCR sequences proved uncommon, though certain public TCRs appeared in numerous donors. According to the study, 150 to 200 TCR beta chains were cytomegalovirus-associated.

PCR primers comprised 60 Vbeta and 13 Jbeta primers. Sequenced by immunoSEQ multiplex PCR; TCRdb stores in-frame clones only, minus some. This sample carries 150,000 to 200,000 clones, 81% of them seen once, and the ten largest clones take around 2%. Sequencing was done on a sample of PBMCs. J is TRBJ2-3 and V is TRBV30, with 10 positions matching TRBD1. The sequence was obtained from a man younger than 30 in good health and CMV-seronegative. This CDR3 reads CAWSATGGWSDTQYF. CDR3 nucleotides: TGTGCCTGGAGTGCGACAGGGGGCTGGTCAGATACGCAGTATTTT.